This entry lists 2 T cell receptor beta chains sequenced from one sample in a study of blood T cell repertoires in COVID-19. Produced via immunoSEQ multiplex PCR; TCRdb's table is partial and in-frame only. The sample consists of some 43,000 clones, 84% of them appearing once. The specimen was peripheral blood. Source of these receptors: a man aged 45-60 years with active COVID-19.

This chain connects TRBV6-5 to TRBJ2-7; 7 nucleotides align to TRBD1. This CDR3 spans 13 amino acids. Germline trimming cut 11 bases from V and 3 bases from J; bases unmatched to any gene: 10. The germline V gene encodes CDR1 MNHEY and CDR2 SVGAGI. CDR3 DNA: TGTGCCTGCTGGGGGACAGCAAGCTACGAGCAGTACTTC. Translated, it gives CACWGTASYEQYF.

The chain couples TRBV5-1 to TRBJ1-4; D possibly corresponds to TRBD1 (5 bases). Germline V gene sequence: CDR1 SGHRS, CDR2 YFSETQ. This CDR3 is 14 amino acids long. V lost 0 bases to trimming and J lost 5 bases, with 8 bases between them. This CDR3 reads CASSLGQGNEKLFF. As DNA, the CDR3 is TGCGCCAGCAGCTTGGGGCAGGGAAATGAAAAACTGTTTTTT.